Below, one T cell receptor (beta chain) is given with its context. The antigen is not known. The data were obtained in a study of cytomegalovirus exposure and HLA in healthy donors. Study observations and caveats: First-cohort TCR clusters tended to co-occur in the 130 or so validation repertoires, a later analysis found. Among the CMV-associated chains, three were confirmed in vitro as specific for CMV antigens.

V lost 5 bases to trimming and J lost 0 bases; unmatched junction nucleotides: 5. The CDR3 sequence is 15 residues long. Germline CDR1 and CDR2: SGDLS and YYNGEE. Profiled with immunoSEQ multiplex PCR; TCRdb holds only in-frame clones, not every one. The sample includes some 100,000 clones, more than 75% of them seen just once. The J gene is TRBJ1-3, the V gene TRBV9; 7 bases line up with TRBD1. The TCR was taken from a man aged 18 to 30 in good health and CMV-seronegative. Sequenced material: PBMCs. CDR3 sequence: CASRPPGGSGNTIYF. The CDR3 DNA follows: TGTGCCAGCAGACCCCCAGGGGGCTCTGGAAACACCATATATTTT. Full variable domain (outside the CDR3, taken from reference TRBV9 and TRBJ1-3): DSGVTQTPKHLITATGQRVTLRCSPRSGDLSVYWYQQSLDQGLQFLIQYYNGEERAKGNILERFSAQQFPDLHSELNLSSLELGDSALYFCASRPPGGSGNTIYFGEGSWLTVV.